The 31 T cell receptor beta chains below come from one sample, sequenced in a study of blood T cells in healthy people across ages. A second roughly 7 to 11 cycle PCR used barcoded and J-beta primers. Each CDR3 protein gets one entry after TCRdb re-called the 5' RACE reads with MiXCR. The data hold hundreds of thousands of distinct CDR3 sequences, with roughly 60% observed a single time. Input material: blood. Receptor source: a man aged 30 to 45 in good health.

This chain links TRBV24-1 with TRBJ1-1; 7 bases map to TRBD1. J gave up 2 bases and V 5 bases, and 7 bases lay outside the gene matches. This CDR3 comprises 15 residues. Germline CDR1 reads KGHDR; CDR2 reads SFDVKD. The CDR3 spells CATSVTRGPNTEAFF. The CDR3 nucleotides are TGTGCCACCAGTGTAACGAGGGGGCCAAACACTGAAGCTTTCTTT.

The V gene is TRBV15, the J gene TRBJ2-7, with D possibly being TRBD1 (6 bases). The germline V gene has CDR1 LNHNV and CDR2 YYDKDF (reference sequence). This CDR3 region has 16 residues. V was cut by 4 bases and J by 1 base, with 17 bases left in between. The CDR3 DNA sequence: TGTGCCACCAGCATCAACAGGGCCCCTTATTCCTACGAGCAGTACTTC. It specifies CATSINRAPYSYEQYF.

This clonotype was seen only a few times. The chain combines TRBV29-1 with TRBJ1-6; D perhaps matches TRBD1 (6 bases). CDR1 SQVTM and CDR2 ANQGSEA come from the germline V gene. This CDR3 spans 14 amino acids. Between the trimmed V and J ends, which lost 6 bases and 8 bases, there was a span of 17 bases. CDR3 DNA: TGCAGCGTCGCGACCGGGACAACGGATTCACCCCTCCACTTT. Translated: CSVATGTTDSPLHF.

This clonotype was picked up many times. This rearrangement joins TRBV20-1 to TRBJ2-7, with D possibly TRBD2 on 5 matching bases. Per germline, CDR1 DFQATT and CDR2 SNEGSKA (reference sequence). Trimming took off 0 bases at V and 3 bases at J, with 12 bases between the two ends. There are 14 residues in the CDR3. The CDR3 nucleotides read TGCAGTGCTAGAGATCGAGGGTCTAACTACGAGCAGTACTTC. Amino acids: CSARDRGSNYEQYF.

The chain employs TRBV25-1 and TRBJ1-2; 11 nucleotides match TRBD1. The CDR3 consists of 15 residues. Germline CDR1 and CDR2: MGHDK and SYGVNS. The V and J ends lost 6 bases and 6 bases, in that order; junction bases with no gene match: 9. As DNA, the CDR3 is TGTGCCAGCAGCTCTAGGACAGGGGGCGCGAATGGCTACACCTTC. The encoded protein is CASSSRTGGANGYTF.

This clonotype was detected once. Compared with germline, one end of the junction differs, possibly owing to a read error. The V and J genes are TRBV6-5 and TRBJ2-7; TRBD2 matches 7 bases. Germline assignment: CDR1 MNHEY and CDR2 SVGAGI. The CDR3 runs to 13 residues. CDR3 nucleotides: TGTGCCAGCCGGGGACTACCCTCCTACAAGCAGTACTTC. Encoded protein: CASRGLPSYKQYF.

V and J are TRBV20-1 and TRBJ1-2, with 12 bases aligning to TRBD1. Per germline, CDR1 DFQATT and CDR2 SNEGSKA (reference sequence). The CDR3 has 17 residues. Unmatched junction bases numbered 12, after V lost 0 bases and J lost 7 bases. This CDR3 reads CSARDYTLGQGARGYTF. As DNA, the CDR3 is TGCAGTGCTAGAGATTACACGCTGGGACAGGGGGCGCGTGGCTACACCTTC.

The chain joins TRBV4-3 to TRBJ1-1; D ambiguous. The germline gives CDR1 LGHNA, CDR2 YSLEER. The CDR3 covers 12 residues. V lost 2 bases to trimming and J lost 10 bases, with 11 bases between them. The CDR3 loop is CASSQSGMGAFF. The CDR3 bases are TGCGCCAGCAGCCAATCCGGGATGGGAGCTTTCTTT.

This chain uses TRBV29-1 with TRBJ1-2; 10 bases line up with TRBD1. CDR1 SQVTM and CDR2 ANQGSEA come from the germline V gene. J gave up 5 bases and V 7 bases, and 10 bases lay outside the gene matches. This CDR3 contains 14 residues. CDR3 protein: CSDNHGTGDYGYTF. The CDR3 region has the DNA TGCAGCGATAACCACGGGACAGGGGATTATGGCTACACCTTC.

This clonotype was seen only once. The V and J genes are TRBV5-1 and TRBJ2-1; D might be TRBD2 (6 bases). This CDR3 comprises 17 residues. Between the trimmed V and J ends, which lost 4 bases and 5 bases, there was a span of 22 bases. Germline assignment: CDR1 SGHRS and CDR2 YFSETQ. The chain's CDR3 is CASSPARGGATNNEQFF. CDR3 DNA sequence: TGCGCCAGCAGCCCCGCTCGGGGCGGGGCCACGAACAATGAGCAGTTCTTC.

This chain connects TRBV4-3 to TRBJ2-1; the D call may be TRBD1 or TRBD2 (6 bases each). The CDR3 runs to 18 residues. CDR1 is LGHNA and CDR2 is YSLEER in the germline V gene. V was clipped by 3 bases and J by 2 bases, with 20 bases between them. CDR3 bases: TGCGCCAGCAGCCAGTCGACAATCGGGGGCAAGGCCTACAATGAGCAGTTCTTC. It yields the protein CASSQSTIGGKAYNEQFF.

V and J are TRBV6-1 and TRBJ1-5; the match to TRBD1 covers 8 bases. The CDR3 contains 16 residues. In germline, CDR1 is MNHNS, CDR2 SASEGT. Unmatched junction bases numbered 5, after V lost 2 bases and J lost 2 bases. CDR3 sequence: CASSEIGQGRNQPQHF. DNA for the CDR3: TGTGCCAGCAGTGAAATAGGACAGGGTCGCAATCAGCCCCAGCATTTT.

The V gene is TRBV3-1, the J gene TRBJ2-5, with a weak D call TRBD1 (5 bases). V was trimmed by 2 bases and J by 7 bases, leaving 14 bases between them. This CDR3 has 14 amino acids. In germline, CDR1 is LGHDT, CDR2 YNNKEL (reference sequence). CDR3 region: CASSQWAREGTQYF. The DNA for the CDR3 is TGTGCCAGCAGCCAATGGGCCAGGGAAGGGACCCAGTACTTC.

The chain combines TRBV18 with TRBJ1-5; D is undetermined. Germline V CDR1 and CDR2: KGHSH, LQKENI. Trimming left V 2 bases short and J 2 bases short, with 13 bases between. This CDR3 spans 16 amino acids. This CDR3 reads CASSPDAAEGNQPQHF. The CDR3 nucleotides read TGTGCCAGCTCACCAGACGCGGCGGAGGGCAATCAGCCCCAGCATTTT. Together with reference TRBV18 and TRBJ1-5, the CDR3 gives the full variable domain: NAGVMQNPRHLVRRRGQEARLRCSPMKGHSHVYWYRQLPEEGLKFMVYLQKENIIDESGMPKERFSAEFPKEGPSILRIQQVVRGDSAAYFCASSPDAAEGNQPQHFGDGTRLSIL.

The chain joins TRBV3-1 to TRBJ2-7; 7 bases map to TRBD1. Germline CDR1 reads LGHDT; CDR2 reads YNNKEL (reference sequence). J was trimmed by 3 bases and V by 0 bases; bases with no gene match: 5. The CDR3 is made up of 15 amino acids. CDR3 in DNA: TGTGCCAGCAGCCAAGAGAACAACAGGGGCTACGAGCAGTACTTC. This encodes CASSQENNRGYEQYF.

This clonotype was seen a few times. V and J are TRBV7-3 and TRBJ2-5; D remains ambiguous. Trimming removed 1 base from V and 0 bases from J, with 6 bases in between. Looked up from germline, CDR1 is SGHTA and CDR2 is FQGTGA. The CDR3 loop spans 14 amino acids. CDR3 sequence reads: CASSLMGNQETQYF. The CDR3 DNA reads TGTGCCAGCAGCTTAATGGGCAACCAAGAGACCCAGTACTTC. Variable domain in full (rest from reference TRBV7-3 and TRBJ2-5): GAGVSQTPSNKVTEKGKYVELRCDPISGHTALYWYRQSLGQGPEFLIYFQGTGAADDSGLPNDRFFAVRPEGSVSTLKIQRTERGDSAVYLCASSLMGNQETQYFGPGTRLLVL.

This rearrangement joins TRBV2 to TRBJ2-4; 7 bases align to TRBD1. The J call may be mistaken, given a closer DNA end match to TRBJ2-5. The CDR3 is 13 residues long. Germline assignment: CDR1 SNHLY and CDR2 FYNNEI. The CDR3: CATTRDREETQYF. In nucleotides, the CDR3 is TGTGCCACTACCCGGGACAGAGAAGAGACCCAGTACTTC.

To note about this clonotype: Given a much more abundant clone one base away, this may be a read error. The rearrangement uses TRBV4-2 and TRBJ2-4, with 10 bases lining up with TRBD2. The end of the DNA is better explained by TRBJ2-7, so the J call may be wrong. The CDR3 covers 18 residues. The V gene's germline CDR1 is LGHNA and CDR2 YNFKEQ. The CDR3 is CASSQETWASGSLYEQYF. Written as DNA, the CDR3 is TGTGCCAGCAGCCAAGAAACGTGGGCTAGCGGGAGTCTCTACGAGCAGTACTTC.

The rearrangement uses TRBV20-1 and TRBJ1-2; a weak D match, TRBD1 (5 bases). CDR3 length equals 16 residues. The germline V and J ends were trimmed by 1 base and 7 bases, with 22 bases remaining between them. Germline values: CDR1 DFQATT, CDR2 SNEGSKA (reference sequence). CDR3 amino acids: CSARGDQGRARRGYTF. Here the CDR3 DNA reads TGCAGTGCTAGAGGGGATCAGGGACGGGCGAGGCGTGGCTACACCTTC.

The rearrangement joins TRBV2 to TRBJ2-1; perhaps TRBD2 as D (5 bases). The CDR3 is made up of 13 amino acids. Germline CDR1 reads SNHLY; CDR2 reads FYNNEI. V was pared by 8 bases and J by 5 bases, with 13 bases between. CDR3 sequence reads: CASQLDFNNEQFF. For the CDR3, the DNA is TGTGCCAGCCAATTGGACTTCAACAATGAGCAGTTCTTC.

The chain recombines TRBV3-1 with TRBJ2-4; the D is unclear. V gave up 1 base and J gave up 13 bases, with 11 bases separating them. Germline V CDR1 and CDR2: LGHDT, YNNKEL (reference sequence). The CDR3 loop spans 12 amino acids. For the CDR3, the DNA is TGTGCCAGCAGCCAAGCCGGGTACGGGCAGTACTTC. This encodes CASSQAGYGQYF.

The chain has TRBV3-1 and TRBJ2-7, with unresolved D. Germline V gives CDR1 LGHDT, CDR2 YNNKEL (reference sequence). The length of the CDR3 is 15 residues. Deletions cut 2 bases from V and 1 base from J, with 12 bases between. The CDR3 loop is CASSQYPGSSYEQYF. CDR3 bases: TGTGCCAGCAGCCAATATCCCGGGTCTTCCTACGAGCAGTACTTC.

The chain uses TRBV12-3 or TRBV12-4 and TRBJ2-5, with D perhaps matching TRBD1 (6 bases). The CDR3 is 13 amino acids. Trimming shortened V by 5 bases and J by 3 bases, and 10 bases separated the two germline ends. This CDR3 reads CASSGDNEETQYF. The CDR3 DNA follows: TGTGCCAGCAGTGGGGACAACGAAGAGACCCAGTACTTC.

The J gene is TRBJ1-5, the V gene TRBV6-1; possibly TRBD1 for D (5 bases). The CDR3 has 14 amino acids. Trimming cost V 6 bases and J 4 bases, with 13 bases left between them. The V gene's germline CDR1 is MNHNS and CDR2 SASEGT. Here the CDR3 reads CASRTTGLNQPQHF. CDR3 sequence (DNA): TGTGCCAGCAGGACTACAGGCCTTAATCAGCCCCAGCATTTT.

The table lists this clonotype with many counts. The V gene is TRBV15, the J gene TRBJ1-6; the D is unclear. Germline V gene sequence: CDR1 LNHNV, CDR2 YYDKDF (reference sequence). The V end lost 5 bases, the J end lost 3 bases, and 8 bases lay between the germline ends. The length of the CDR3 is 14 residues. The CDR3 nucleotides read TGTGCCACCAGCGGGAGAGGCTATAATTCACCCCTCCACTTT. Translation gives CATSGRGYNSPLHF.

The CDR3 coding sequence is TGTGCCAGCAGTTACTCGACCCTACAGGGATACAATGAGCAGTTCTTC. Protein: CASSYSTLQGYNEQFF. The chain employs TRBV6-5 and TRBJ2-1, with D maybe TRBD1 (6 bases). Germline CDR1 is MNHEY and CDR2 is SVGAGI. The CDR3 extends over 16 amino acids. V lost 0 bases, J lost 4 bases, and 13 bases lay in between.

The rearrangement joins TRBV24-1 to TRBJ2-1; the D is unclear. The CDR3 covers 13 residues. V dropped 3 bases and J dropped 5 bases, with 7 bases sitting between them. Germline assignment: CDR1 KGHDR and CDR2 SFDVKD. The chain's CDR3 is CATSDRTDNEQFF. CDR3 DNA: TGTGCCACCAGTGATAGAACCGACAATGAGCAGTTCTTC.

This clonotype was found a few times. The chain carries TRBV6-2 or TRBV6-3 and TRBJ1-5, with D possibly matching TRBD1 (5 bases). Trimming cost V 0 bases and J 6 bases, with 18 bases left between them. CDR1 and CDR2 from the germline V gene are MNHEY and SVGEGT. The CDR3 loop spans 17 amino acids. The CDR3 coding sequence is TGTGCCAGCAGTTACTCGGTATTGGGACTTCGGGGTCAGCCCCAGCATTTT. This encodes CASSYSVLGLRGQPQHF.

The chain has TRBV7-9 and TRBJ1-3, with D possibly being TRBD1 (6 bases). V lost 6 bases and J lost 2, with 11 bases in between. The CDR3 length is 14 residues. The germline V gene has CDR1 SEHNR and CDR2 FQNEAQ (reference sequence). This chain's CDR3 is CASRIRGAGNTIYF. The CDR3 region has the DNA TGTGCCAGCAGGATAAGGGGGGCTGGAAACACCATATATTTT. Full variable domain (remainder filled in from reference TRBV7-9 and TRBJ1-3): DTGVSQNPRHKITKRGQNVTFRCDPISEHNRLYWYRQTLGQGPEFLTYFQNEAQLEKSRLLSDRFSAERPKGSFSTLEIQRTEQGDSAMYLCASRIRGAGNTIYFGEGSWLTVV.

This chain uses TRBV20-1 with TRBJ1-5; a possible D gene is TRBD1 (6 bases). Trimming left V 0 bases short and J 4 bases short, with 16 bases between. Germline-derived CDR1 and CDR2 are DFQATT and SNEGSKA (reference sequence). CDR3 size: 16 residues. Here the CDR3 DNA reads TGCAGTGCTAGAGATGCGGGGGCTGGGGGAAATCAGCCCCAGCATTTT. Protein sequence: CSARDAGAGGNQPQHF.

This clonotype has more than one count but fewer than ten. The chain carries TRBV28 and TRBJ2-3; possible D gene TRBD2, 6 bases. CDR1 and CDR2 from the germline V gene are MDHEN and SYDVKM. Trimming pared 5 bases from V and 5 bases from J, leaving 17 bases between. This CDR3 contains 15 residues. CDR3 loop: CASSPPGGNLDTQYF. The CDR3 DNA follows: TGTGCCAGCAGTCCCCCCGGCGGGAATCTAGATACGCAGTATTTT.